The present TCR beta chain was sequenced within a study of blood T cell repertoires in COVID-19. Germline CDR1 and CDR2: SGHNT and YYREEE (reference sequence). The CDR3 is 13 residues long. Losses at the gene ends were 4 bases for V and 5 bases for J; bases not matched to a gene: 2. Clones were read by immunoSEQ multiplex PCR, and TCRdb kept only the in-frame ones, dropping some. The sample records tens of thousands of clones, 85% to 95% being singletons. The genes are TRBV5-4 and TRBJ2-5; 10 bases map to TRBD2. The sequencing sample was made of peripheral blood. This receptor was identified in a man aged 45-65 years with acute or convalescent COVID-19. CDR3 coding DNA: TGTGCCAGCAGCGAGGGACTAGCGGAGACCCAGTACTTC. Its protein product is CASSEGLAETQYF.